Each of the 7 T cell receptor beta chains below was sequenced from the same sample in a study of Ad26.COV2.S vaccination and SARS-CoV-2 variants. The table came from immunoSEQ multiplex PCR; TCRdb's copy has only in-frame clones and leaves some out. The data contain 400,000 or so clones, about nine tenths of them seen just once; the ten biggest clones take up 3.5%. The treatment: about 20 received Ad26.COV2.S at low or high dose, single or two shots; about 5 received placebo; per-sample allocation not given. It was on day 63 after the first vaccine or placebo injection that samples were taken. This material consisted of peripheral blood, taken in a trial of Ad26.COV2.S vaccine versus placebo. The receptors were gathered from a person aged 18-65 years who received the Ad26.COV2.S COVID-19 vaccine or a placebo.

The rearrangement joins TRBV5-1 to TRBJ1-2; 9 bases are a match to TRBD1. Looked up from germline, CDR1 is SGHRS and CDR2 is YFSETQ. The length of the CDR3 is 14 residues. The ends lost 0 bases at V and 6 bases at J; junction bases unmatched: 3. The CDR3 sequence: CASSLGTGEHGYTF. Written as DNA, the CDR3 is TGCGCCAGCAGCTTGGGGACAGGGGAACATGGCTACACCTTC.

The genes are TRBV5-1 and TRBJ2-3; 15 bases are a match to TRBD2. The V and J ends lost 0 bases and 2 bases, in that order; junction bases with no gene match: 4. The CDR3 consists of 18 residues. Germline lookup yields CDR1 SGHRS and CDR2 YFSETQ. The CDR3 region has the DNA TGCGCCAGCAGCTTGGATGGGACTAGCGGGGGGTTCACAGATACGCAGTATTTT. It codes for CASSLDGTSGGFTDTQYF.

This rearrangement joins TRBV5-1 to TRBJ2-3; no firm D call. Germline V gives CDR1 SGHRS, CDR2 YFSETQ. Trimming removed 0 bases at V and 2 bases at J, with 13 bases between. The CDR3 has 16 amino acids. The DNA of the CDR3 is TGCGCCAGCAGCTTGGACGCGGCACACCCCACAGATACGCAGTATTTT. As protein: CASSLDAAHPTDTQYF.

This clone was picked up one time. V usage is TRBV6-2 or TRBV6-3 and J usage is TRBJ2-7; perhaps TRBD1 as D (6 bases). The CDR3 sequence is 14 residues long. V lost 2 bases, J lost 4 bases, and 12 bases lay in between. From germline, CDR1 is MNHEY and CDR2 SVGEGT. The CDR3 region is CASSYRAGVYEQYF. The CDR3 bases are TGTGCCAGCAGTTACAGGGCAGGGGTGTACGAGCAGTACTTC.

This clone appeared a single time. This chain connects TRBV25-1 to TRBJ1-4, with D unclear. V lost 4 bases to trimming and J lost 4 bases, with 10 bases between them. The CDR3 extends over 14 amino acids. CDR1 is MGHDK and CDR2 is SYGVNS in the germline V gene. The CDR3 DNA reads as TGTGCCAGCAGTGTGGATTCCGATAATGAAAAACTGTTTTTT. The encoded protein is CASSVDSDNEKLFF.

CDR3 residues: CASRDRDGKNIQYF. The DNA for the CDR3 is TGTGCCAGCCGGGACAGGGACGGCAAAAACATTCAGTACTTC. This chain links TRBV18 with TRBJ2-4; the match to TRBD1 covers 9 bases. Germline CDR1 KGHSH, CDR2 LQKENI. V lost 8 bases and J lost 3; bases outside the gene matches: 5. The CDR3 runs 14 residues.

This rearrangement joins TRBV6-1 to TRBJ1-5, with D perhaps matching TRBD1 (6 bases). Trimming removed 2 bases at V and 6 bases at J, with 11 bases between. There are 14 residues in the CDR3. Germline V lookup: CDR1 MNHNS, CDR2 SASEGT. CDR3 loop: CASSESGGRQPQHF. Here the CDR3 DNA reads TGTGCCAGCAGTGAATCCGGGGGGCGTCAGCCCCAGCATTTT.